This T cell receptor beta chain came from a study of cytomegalovirus exposure and HLA in healthy donors. Study findings and constraints: Generally TCR sequences proved uncommon, though certain public TCRs appeared in numerous donors.

Using immunoSEQ multiplex PCR, the repertoire was profiled, and TCRdb retains in-frame clones only, with some absent. The data show about 260,000 clones, roughly 87% seen once. This clone came up once. The antigen is undetermined. Sequences were obtained from PBMCs. This TCR came from a woman younger than 45 in good health and CMV-seronegative.

The CDR3, as DNA: TGTGCCATCAGTGGTGATACCGAGCAAGAGACCCAGTACTTC. Its translation is CAISGDTEQETQYF. V is TRBV10-3 and J is TRBJ2-5; D is undetermined. Germline V gene sequence: CDR1 ENHRY, CDR2 SYGVKD. This CDR3 is built from 14 residues. V lost 4 bases, J lost 2 bases, and 11 bases lay in between.